A single sample gave rise to the 17 T cell receptor beta chains below, sequenced in a study of molecular identifiers for immune sequencing clone quantification. TCRdb re-called the PCR reads with MiXCR, one entry per CDR3 protein. The table lists about 320,000 distinct CDR3 sequences, roughly 23% of them singletons, with 0.7% to 0.95% in the top ten. The sample consisted of naive CD8+ T cells from blood, with Jurkat cell RNA spiked in. The subset denotes: FACS-sorted CD8+CD4-CCR7+CD45RA+ naive T cells. The source of these receptors is a human donor in good health. Some libraries in this study had Jurkat cell RNA spiked in.

V usage is TRBV21-1 and J usage is TRBJ1-1. TRBV21-1 is an annotated pseudogene. CDR3 length: 15 residues. CDR3 in amino acids: CASSKFCAGETEAFF. The CDR3 DNA follows: TGTGCCAGCAGCAAATTTTGCGCTGGGGAGACTGAAGCTTTCTTT.

This clonotype has a count of ten or more. The CDR3 is CASRRQGFHPDTQYF. The CDR3 DNA reads as TGTGCCAGCAGGCGACAGGGTTTTCACCCAGATACGCAGTATTTT. The chain uses TRBV5-6 and TRBJ2-3, with 7 nucleotides matching TRBD1. This CDR3 contains 15 residues. The junction had 10 bases not matched to a gene; V was cut back by 5 bases and J by 4 bases. The germline gives CDR1 SGHDT, CDR2 YYEEEE.

This clonotype was observed at least ten times. The V and J genes are TRBV4-3 and TRBJ2-2; D is ambiguous. V was clipped by 0 bases and J by 6 bases, with 5 bases between them. The CDR3 has 13 residues. From germline, CDR1 is LGHNA and CDR2 YSLEER. CDR3 in amino acids: CASSQEKAGELFF. CDR3 nucleotides: TGCGCCAGCAGCCAAGAAAAGGCCGGGGAGCTGTTTTTT.

The sample holds a few counts of this clonotype. J is TRBJ1-3 and V is TRBV29-1, with D unclear. Trimming took off 6 bases at V and 0 bases at J, with 15 bases between the two ends. The CDR3 is made up of 15 amino acids. Germline loops: CDR1 SQVTM, CDR2 ANQGSEA. CDR3 sequence: CSVPPRRYSGNTIYF. DNA of the CDR3: TGCAGCGTCCCCCCCCGACGATACTCTGGAAACACCATATATTTT.

This clonotype was seen only a few times. This chain connects TRBV6-5 to TRBJ2-1; D gene ambiguous. CDR3 length: 15 amino acids. V gave up 0 bases and J gave up 5 bases, with 11 bases separating them. Germline lookup yields CDR1 MNHEY and CDR2 SVGAGI. CDR3 coding DNA: TGTGCCAGCAGTTACTCGGTCCCTCCCCACAATGAGCAGTTCTTC. It yields the protein CASSYSVPPHNEQFF.

The V call is TRBV7-2, the J call TRBJ1-2; 10 bases line up with TRBD1. The CDR3 covers 15 residues. V dropped 3 bases and J dropped 6; count of bases not matched to a gene: 7. Germline V gives CDR1 SGHTA, CDR2 FQGNSA. The DNA of the CDR3 is TGTGCCAGCAGCTTTAGTTCCGGGACAGGGGATGGCTACACCTTC. This encodes CASSFSSGTGDGYTF.

This CDR3 is CASSYSGTDYSPLHF. CDR3 in DNA: TGTGCCAGCAGTTACTCTGGGACGGACTATTCACCCCTCCACTTT. This rearrangement joins TRBV6-5 to TRBJ1-6; D might be TRBD1 (5 bases). CDR1 is MNHEY and CDR2 is SVGAGI in the germline V gene. This CDR3 has 15 amino acids. Trimming shortened V by 0 bases and J by 8 bases, and 11 bases separated the two germline ends.

In the case of this clonotype: A much larger clone lies one base from this, so it may be a read error. The chain couples TRBV5-1 to TRBJ2-5; 13 positions agree with TRBD2. The length of the CDR3 is 16 residues. CDR1 SGHRS and CDR2 YFSETQ come from the germline V gene. V lost 7 bases and J lost 9; bases outside the gene matches: 15. CDR3 sequence: CASQIGLAGVAEPQYF. Written as DNA, the CDR3 is TGCGCCAGCCAGATCGGACTAGCGGGAGTGGCGGAGCCCCAGTACTTC.

This clonotype has only a few counts. The rearrangement joins TRBV7-9 to TRBJ2-1; the match to TRBD2 covers 14 bases. CDR3 length equals 18 residues. Germline CDR1 is SEHNR and CDR2 is FQNEAQ (reference sequence). Losses at the gene ends were 5 bases for V and 4 bases for J; bases not matched to a gene: 10. The CDR3 loop reads CASSSLTSGRASYNEQFF. The CDR3 DNA sequence: TGTGCCAGCAGCAGTTTGACTAGCGGGAGGGCGAGTTACAATGAGCAGTTCTTC.

In this sample, this clonotype turned up a few times. The chain has TRBV15 and TRBJ2-1; D gene uncertain. The CDR3 runs to 15 residues. With 4 bases removed from V and 4 bases from J, the gap between germline ends came to 14 bases. Per the germline V gene, CDR1 is LNHNV and CDR2 is YYDKDF (reference sequence). CDR3 DNA: TGTGCCACCAGCAACCTCGCGGACGGGTACAATGAGCAGTTCTTC. Its protein is CATSNLADGYNEQFF.

This clonotype came up many times. The rearrangement uses TRBV7-8 and TRBJ2-3; 8 nucleotides align to TRBD1. The CDR3 consists of 16 residues. Germline CDR1 is SGHVS and CDR2 is FQNEAQ. Trimming took 4 bases from V and 7 from J; bases not matched to a gene: 13. CDR3: CASSSHPGQVDHTQYF. The CDR3 nucleotides read TGTGCCAGCAGCTCCCATCCGGGACAGGTGGACCATACGCAGTATTTT.

This clonotype was counted many times. This sequence joins TRBV4-2 and TRBJ2-7, with TRBD1 identical over 10 bases. Germline-derived CDR1 and CDR2 are LGHNA and YNFKEQ. This CDR3 is built from 15 residues. The J segment lost 3 bases and the V segment lost 1 base, leaving 3 bases of the junction unmatched. CDR3 nucleotides: TGTGCCAGCAGCCAAGGATGGGACAGGGGCTACGAGCAGTACTTC. It yields the protein CASSQGWDRGYEQYF.

Points on this clonotype: This may come from a read error, since a much larger clone is one base off. The chain combines TRBV20-1 with TRBJ2-7, with 12 nucleotides matching TRBD2. The CDR3 contains 14 residues. CDR1 and CDR2 (germline): DFQATT, SNEGSKA (reference sequence). The CDR3 region is CRAPRLAGAHEQYF. The CDR3 DNA reads as TGCAGAGCCCCAAGACTAGCGGGAGCGCACGAGCAGTACTTC.

This clonotype was found many times. J is TRBJ2-7 and V is TRBV12-3 or TRBV12-4; tentatively, D is TRBD1 (5 bases). V lost 4 bases, J lost 6 bases, and 16 bases lay in between. This CDR3 is 14 amino acids long. The DNA for the CDR3 is TGTGCCAGCAGTTCGGTCCTAGGCAGGGTCGAGCAGTACTTC. It specifies CASSSVLGRVEQYF.

The chain joins TRBV4-2 to TRBJ2-6; TRBD1 matches 11 bases. Trimming at V came to 3 bases and at J to 4 bases, leaving 14 bases not matched to a gene. Germline V gives CDR1 LGHNA, CDR2 YNFKEQ. The CDR3 covers 20 residues. The CDR3 DNA reads as TGTGCCAGCAGCCACCGGGCCGGGACAGGGGGGTTTTCCGGGGCCAACGTCCTGACTTTC. Protein sequence: CASSHRAGTGGFSGANVLTF.

This clonotype turned up a few times. The genes are TRBV29-1 and TRBJ2-1; D ambiguous. Trimming cost V 1 base and J 0 bases, with 7 bases left between them. Germline CDR1 and CDR2: SQVTM and ANQGSEA. The CDR3 has 14 residues. DNA of the CDR3: TGCAGCGTTGAAGCGCGTAACTCCTACAATGAGCAGTTCTTC. It translates to CSVEARNSYNEQFF.

This clonotype was counted a few times. The chain couples TRBV5-1 to TRBJ2-6; TRBD1 matches at 7 bases. The CDR3 is 17 amino acids. V shed 0 bases and J 4 bases; nucleotides not matched to a gene: 7. Germline assignment: CDR1 SGHRS and CDR2 YFSETQ. CDR3 nucleotide sequence: TGCGCCAGCAGCTTGGGGACAGGAGCGATCGGGGCCAACGTCCTGACTTTC. Protein sequence: CASSLGTGAIGANVLTF.